These 30 T cell receptor beta chains originate from one sample sequenced in a study of tissue T cells after allogeneic stem cell transplantation. Repertoires were generated with immunoSEQ multiplex PCR, while TCRdb's copy carries only in-frame clones and drops some. The sample lists 25,000 to 35,000 clones; 65% to 90% were seen once. The starting material was blood, obtained before transplantation. The receptors shown here come from a woman between 18 and 50 years old who later had graft-versus-host disease after an allogeneic stem cell transplant.

This sequence joins TRBV5-1 and TRBJ2-1; the D is unclear. Germline V gives CDR1 SGHRS, CDR2 YFSETQ. The CDR3 runs to 15 residues. V was trimmed by 4 bases and J by 2 bases, leaving 13 bases between them. The CDR3 nucleotides are TGCGCCAGCAGCGGCGGTGGAAGGGCCTACAATGAGCAGTTCTTC. Translated, it gives CASSGGGRAYNEQFF.

The chain uses TRBV5-1 and TRBJ2-1, with 11 bases identical to TRBD2. The V gene end was trimmed by 3 bases and the J gene end by 4 bases; junction bases not matched to a gene: 6. The CDR3 loop spans 16 amino acids. Per the germline V gene, CDR1 is SGHRS and CDR2 is YFSETQ. The CDR3 sequence: CASSSPGLADYNEQFF. The CDR3 DNA sequence: TGCGCCAGCAGCTCGCCGGGACTAGCGGATTACAATGAGCAGTTCTTC. Full variable domain (outside the CDR3, taken from reference TRBV5-1 and TRBJ2-1): KAGVTQTPRYLIKTRGQQVTLSCSPISGHRSVSWYQQTPGQGLQFLFEYFSETQRNKGNFPGRFSGRQFSNSRSEMNVSTLELGDSALYLCASSSPGLADYNEQFFGPGTRLTVL.

The chain joins TRBV2 to TRBJ1-1, with D unresolved. V was shortened by 8 bases and J by 11 bases, with 30 bases between the two germline ends. The CDR3 has 16 amino acids. Germline V gene lookup returns CDR1 SNHLY and CDR2 FYNNEI. The CDR3 nucleotides read TGTGCCAGCCCAGAACTAGAGGCACAGACCCCGACGAGGGCTTTCTTT. This gives the protein CASPELEAQTPTRAFF.

The chain recombines TRBV4-1 with TRBJ2-3, with D unresolved. Germline V gives CDR1 MGHRA, CDR2 YSYEKL. The CDR3 runs to 12 residues. The V gene lost 1 base and the J gene lost 4 bases, with 3 bases spanning the gap. The CDR3 sequence is CASSQAPDTQYF. The CDR3 nucleotides are TGCGCCAGCAGCCAAGCCCCAGATACGCAGTATTTT.

The chain is built from TRBV7-9 and TRBJ1-1; 8 positions match TRBD1. Losses at the gene ends were 0 bases for V and 7 bases for J; bases not matched to a gene: 4. Germline V gives CDR1 SEHNR, CDR2 FQNEAQ (reference sequence). CDR3 length: 14 residues. In nucleotides, the CDR3 is TGTGCCAGCAGCTTAGCCGGGACAGGCTATGAAGCTTTCTTT. This gives the protein CASSLAGTGYEAFF. Full variable domain (missing parts from reference TRBV7-9 and TRBJ1-1): DTGVSQNPRHKITKRGQNVTFRCDPISEHNRLYWYRQTLGQGPEFLTYFQNEAQLEKSRLLSDRFSAERPKGSFSTLEIQRTEQGDSAMYLCASSLAGTGYEAFFGQGTRLTVV.

V and J are TRBV29-1 and TRBJ1-2; no firm D call. Germline V gene sequence: CDR1 SQVTM, CDR2 ANQGSEA. The CDR3 is 15 residues long. V lost 4 bases, J lost 0 bases, and 15 bases lay in between. In DNA, the CDR3 is TGCAGCGTTGGCCCCCCGCACACCGCTAACTATGGCTACACCTTC. Its translation is CSVGPPHTANYGYTF.

V gene TRBV9 combines with J gene TRBJ2-5; no clear D gene. CDR1 and CDR2 (germline): SGDLS, YYNGEE. The CDR3 runs 15 residues. V shed 1 base and J shed 0 bases, with 10 bases lying between them. The CDR3 coding sequence is TGTGCCAGCAGCGTAACCAACGGGTACCAAGAGACCCAGTACTTC. Encoded protein: CASSVTNGYQETQYF.

V and J are TRBV3-1 (or the pseudogene TRBV3-2) and TRBJ1-5, with a weak D call TRBD1 (5 bases). CDR1 LGHDT and CDR2 YNNKEL come from the germline V gene (reference sequence). Trimming took off 0 bases at V and 4 bases at J, with 31 bases between the two ends. This CDR3 is built from 22 residues. The CDR3 is CASSQDLTMGRVQVFGNQPQHF. The CDR3 DNA follows: TGTGCCAGCAGCCAAGATCTAACTATGGGCAGGGTACAAGTTTTCGGGAATCAGCCCCAGCATTTT.

This chain connects TRBV5-1 to TRBJ1-1, with D tentatively TRBD1 (6 bases). The CDR3 covers 15 residues. V lost 0 bases and J lost 6, with 15 bases in between. Germline V CDR1 and CDR2: SGHRS, YFSETQ. The CDR3 here is CASSLVDIRGSEAFF. The CDR3 region has the DNA TGCGCCAGCAGCTTGGTGGACATCAGGGGCTCTGAAGCTTTCTTT.

The chain combines TRBV11-2 with TRBJ2-1; 9 positions agree with TRBD2. CDR1 is SGHAT, CDR2 FQNNGV, per germline. With 2 bases clipped from V and 1 base from J, the junction kept 3 bases outside the gene matches. The CDR3 length is 16 residues. The CDR3 DNA follows: TGTGCCAGCAGCTTACTAGCGGGACAGTCCTACAATGAGCAGTTCTTC. Translating gives CASSLLAGQSYNEQFF.

The CDR3: CASSDRDSQTFGYGYTF. The CDR3 DNA is TGTGCCAGCAGCGACCGGGACAGCCAAACTTTCGGCTATGGCTACACCTTC. The rearrangement links TRBV7-9 to TRBJ1-2; 7 bases agree with TRBD1. With V trimmed by 5 bases and J by 4 bases, 16 bases remained unmatched. The CDR3 contains 17 residues. Per the germline V gene, CDR1 is SEHNR and CDR2 is FQNEAQ (reference sequence).

The rearrangement uses TRBV7-2 and TRBJ2-7; TRBD2 matches 9 bases. CDR3 size: 17 residues. Germline assignment: CDR1 SGHTA and CDR2 FQGNSA. J lost 2 bases, V lost 1 base, and 9 bases had no gene match. The CDR3 spells CASSLVASGATTYEQYF. DNA for the CDR3: TGTGCCAGCAGCTTAGTAGCTAGCGGGGCTACCACCTACGAGCAGTACTTC. Complete variable domain (other parts from reference TRBV7-2 and TRBJ2-7): GAGVSQSPSNKVTEKGKDVELRCDPISGHTALYWYRQSLGQGLEFLIYFQGNSAPDKSGLPSDRFSAERTGGSVSTLTIQRTQQEDSAVYLCASSLVASGATTYEQYFGPGTRLTVT.

The V call is TRBV19, the J call TRBJ2-1; TRBD2 agrees at 11 bases. Per the germline V gene, CDR1 is LNHDA and CDR2 is SQIVND (reference sequence). The CDR3 totals 15 residues. The V and J ends lost 1 base and 8 bases, in that order; junction bases with no gene match: 4. For the CDR3, the DNA is TGTGCCAGTAGTATAGGACTAGCGGGAAGTGATGAGCAGTTCTTC. Protein sequence: CASSIGLAGSDEQFF.

V usage is TRBV20-1 and J usage is TRBJ2-1; D gene uncertain. Germline V gene data show CDR1 as DFQATT and CDR2 as SNEGSKA (reference sequence). This CDR3 comprises 11 residues. V lost 3 bases, J lost 8 bases, and 8 bases lay in between. The CDR3 is CSASEVDEQFF. CDR3 nucleotides: TGCAGTGCTAGTGAGGTAGATGAGCAGTTCTTC.

The chain recombines TRBV7-9 with TRBJ1-5; D gene unclear. CDR1 SEHNR and CDR2 FQNEAQ come from the germline V gene (reference sequence). This CDR3 is 12 amino acids long. Trimming cost V 5 bases and J 5 bases, with 7 bases left between them. The CDR3 here is CASSPDDQPQHF. CDR3 in DNA: TGTGCCAGCAGCCCTGACGATCAGCCCCAGCATTTT.

The chain has TRBV4-3 and TRBJ1-4; a possible D gene is TRBD1 (5 bases). Looked up from germline, CDR1 is LGHNA and CDR2 is YSLEER. With 4 bases removed from V and 8 bases from J, the gap between germline ends came to 20 bases. The CDR3 is 16 residues long. CDR3 protein: CASSPGRGAIREKLFF. The CDR3 region has the DNA TGCGCCAGCAGCCCCGGAAGAGGGGCGATTCGAGAAAAACTGTTTTTT.

The chain has TRBV28 and TRBJ1-1, with TRBD1 matching over 8 bases. The germline V gene encodes CDR1 MDHEN and CDR2 SYDVKM. The V gene end was trimmed by 2 bases and the J gene end by 0 bases; junction bases not matched to a gene: 8. CDR3 length: 17 amino acids. DNA of the CDR3: TGTGCCAGCAGTTTACAGGGGGCGGGAATTATGAACACTGAAGCTTTCTTT. Translating gives CASSLQGAGIMNTEAFF.

The chain is built from TRBV2 and TRBJ1-1; TRBD1 agrees at 8 bases. The germline CDR1 and CDR2 sequences are SNHLY and FYNNEI. V gave up 4 bases and J gave up 6 bases; unmatched junction bases: 13. The CDR3 has 16 amino acids. The CDR3 here is CASSGQGLLNSAEAFF. DNA of the CDR3: TGTGCCAGCAGTGGACAGGGGTTGTTAAATTCGGCTGAAGCTTTCTTT.

The chain recombines TRBV27 with TRBJ1-5; 10 positions agree with TRBD1. Germline CDR1 MNHEY, CDR2 SMNVEV (reference sequence). CDR3 length: 15 residues. Trimming cost V 2 bases and J 2 bases; bases outside gene matches: 0. The DNA for the CDR3 is TGTGCCAGCAGTTTAGGACAGGGGGGCAATCAGCCCCAGCATTTT. Protein sequence: CASSLGQGGNQPQHF.

V usage is TRBV9 and J usage is TRBJ2-7; either TRBD1 or TRBD2 may fit D (5 bases each). The CDR3 loop spans 14 amino acids. V gave up 0 bases and J gave up 1 base, with 8 bases separating them. Per germline, CDR1 SGDLS and CDR2 YYNGEE. CDR3 loop: CASSVGGSSYEQYF. In DNA, the CDR3 is TGTGCCAGCAGCGTAGGGGGGTCTTCCTACGAGCAGTACTTC.

The chain joins TRBV3-1 (or the pseudogene TRBV3-2) to TRBJ2-7, with D possibly TRBD2 on 5 matching bases. The CDR3 covers 15 residues. Between the trimmed V and J ends, which lost 5 bases and 0 bases, there was a span of 14 bases. Germline V lookup: CDR1 LGHDT, CDR2 YNNKEL (reference sequence). The CDR3 reads CASSMTGNPSYEQYF. The CDR3 DNA follows: TGTGCCAGCAGCATGACGGGGAACCCCTCCTACGAGCAGTACTTC.

This clone was seen once. The J gene is TRBJ2-7, the V gene TRBV15; D ambiguous. The CDR3 consists of 14 residues. Trimming cost V 0 bases and J 6 bases, with 12 bases left between them. Germline CDR1 reads LNHNV; CDR2 reads YYDKDF (reference sequence). DNA for the CDR3: TGTGCCACCAGCAGAGATCATGGCTCCAGCGAGCAGTACTTC. Translating gives CATSRDHGSSEQYF.

V and J are TRBV7-2 and TRBJ2-1; D remains unclear. CDR1 is SGHTA, CDR2 FQGNSA, per germline. Trimming removed 2 bases at V and 2 bases at J, with 7 bases between. The CDR3 is made up of 14 amino acids. The CDR3 spells CASSLRPPYNEQFF. The CDR3 nucleotides read TGTGCCAGCAGCTTAAGGCCTCCCTACAATGAGCAGTTCTTC.

The gene calls are TRBV5-1 and TRBJ1-2; 7 nucleotides align to TRBD1. CDR3 size: 15 residues. Germline trimming cut 3 bases from V and 7 bases from J; bases unmatched to any gene: 12. Per germline, CDR1 SGHRS and CDR2 YFSETQ. This chain's CDR3 is CASSSLTGASGGYTF. CDR3 bases: TGCGCCAGCAGCTCTCTAACAGGGGCGTCTGGTGGCTACACCTTC. Full variable domain (rest looked up from reference TRBV5-1 and TRBJ1-2): KAGVTQTPRYLIKTRGQQVTLSCSPISGHRSVSWYQQTPGQGLQFLFEYFSETQRNKGNFPGRFSGRQFSNSRSEMNVSTLELGDSALYLCASSSLTGASGGYTFGSGTRLTVV.

V usage is TRBV2 and J usage is TRBJ1-4; D is possibly TRBD1 (5 bases). The CDR3 consists of 15 residues. The V gene's germline CDR1 is SNHLY and CDR2 FYNNEI. V lost 7 bases to trimming and J lost 4 bases, with 16 bases between them. CDR3 nucleotide sequence: TGTGCCAGCATCCCAGGGTTAGGGAGTAATGAAAAACTGTTTTTT. Translation gives CASIPGLGSNEKLFF. Looking up the rest from reference TRBV2 and TRBJ1-4 gives the full variable domain: EPEVTQTPSHQVTQMGQEVILRCVPISNHLYFYWYRQILGQKVEFLVSFYNNEISEKSEIFDDQFSVERPDGSNFTLKIRSTKLEDSAMYFCASIPGLGSNEKLFFGSGTQLSVL.

The rearrangement uses TRBV24-1 and TRBJ2-1; D gene unclear. CDR1 is KGHDR, CDR2 SFDVKD, per germline. CDR3 size: 11 residues. Trimming pared 9 bases from V and 8 bases from J, leaving 10 bases between. The CDR3 DNA reads as TGTGCCACCGCCTTTCGACATGAGCAGTTCTTC. Translated: CATAFRHEQFF.

This clone was counted a few times. The chain recombines TRBV11-1 with TRBJ2-1; 7 nucleotides align to TRBD1. Germline trimming cut 5 bases from V and 8 bases from J; bases unmatched to any gene: 3. CDR1 is SGHAT and CDR2 is FQDESV in the germline V gene (reference sequence). The CDR3 loop spans 12 amino acids. The CDR3 coding sequence is TGTGCCAGCAGCCCCAGGGGGTATGAGCAGTTCTTC. Its translation is CASSPRGYEQFF.

This rearrangement joins TRBV9 to TRBJ1-2, with unresolved D. Deletions cut 0 bases from V and 3 bases from J, with 9 bases between. The V gene's germline CDR1 is SGDLS and CDR2 YYNGEE. The CDR3 covers 14 residues. CDR3 sequence reads: CASSVGGSDYGYTF. For the CDR3, the DNA is TGTGCCAGCAGCGTAGGCGGCAGCGACTATGGCTACACCTTC. Variable domain in full (rest from reference TRBV9 and TRBJ1-2): DSGVTQTPKHLITATGQRVTLRCSPRSGDLSVYWYQQSLDQGLQFLIQYYNGEERAKGNILERFSAQQFPDLHSELNLSSLELGDSALYFCASSVGGSDYGYTFGSGTRLTVV.

The rearrangement links TRBV12-5 to TRBJ2-1, with 7 bases that match TRBD1. V shed 0 bases and J 13 bases; nucleotides not matched to a gene: 6. CDR1 and CDR2 (germline): LGHNT, FRNRAP. The CDR3 runs to 13 residues. CDR3 residues: CASGLVGTAKQFF. In DNA, the CDR3 is TGTGCTAGTGGTTTGGTCGGGACAGCTAAACAGTTCTTC.

The V gene is TRBV28, the J gene TRBJ1-2; no definite D call. The CDR3 covers 16 residues. Trimming took off 1 base at V and 5 bases at J, with 17 bases between the two ends. The germline V gene encodes CDR1 MDHEN and CDR2 SYDVKM. CDR3 residues: CASSLSSGTSWYGYTF. The CDR3 region has the DNA TGTGCCAGCAGTTTATCGTCAGGAACCTCGTGGTATGGCTACACCTTC.